The next 6 T cell receptor beta chains were all read from a single sample in a study of T cell changes during pregnancy in multiple sclerosis (dated by TCRdb to between 2018 and 2021). The library came from the immunoSEQ multiplex PCR assay. The source is immuneACCESS, and TCRdb retained only in-frame sequences with V and J called. Part of the clones is not carried over; for the studies checked, unresolved V genes explain less than half of this, and the remainder is unexplained. This sample comprises around 100,000 clones, 85% to 95% of them detected only once. Of the sample, 0.7% to 0.9% falls within the top ten clones. Sequences were derived from peripheral blood, sampled before pregnancy. The receptor set was obtained from a female donor with multiple sclerosis, enrolled in a pregnancy study.

This clone was counted once. The chain carries TRBV30 and TRBJ2-7; 9 bases map to TRBD1. CDR3 size: 13 residues. J gave up 5 bases and V 2 bases, and 4 bases lay outside the gene matches. Germline assignment: CDR1 GTSNPN and CDR2 SVGIG (reference sequence). CDR3 nucleotides: TGTGCCTGGAGTCCGGGACAGGGAAACGAGCAGTACTTC. This encodes CAWSPGQGNEQYF.

The chain recombines TRBV14 with TRBJ2-1; perhaps TRBD2 as D (5 bases). Germline-derived CDR1 and CDR2 are SGHDN and FVKESK. CDR3 length equals 14 residues. The V end was cut by 3 bases, the J end by 7 bases, with 13 bases between. CDR3 amino acids: CASSQLGSMNEQFF. In nucleotides, the CDR3 is TGTGCCAGCAGCCAGCTAGGGAGTATGAATGAGCAGTTCTTC.

The DNA for the CDR3 is TGTGCCAGTAGTGCGGGGCCTAACTACGAGCAGTACTTC. Its translation is CASSAGPNYEQYF. This chain connects TRBV19 to TRBJ2-7; tentatively, D is TRBD2 (6 bases). Looked up from germline, CDR1 is LNHDA and CDR2 is SQIVND (reference sequence). V was shortened by 5 bases and J by 3 bases, with 11 bases between the two germline ends. There are 13 residues in the CDR3.

V is TRBV7-3 and J is TRBJ2-2; the match to TRBD1 covers 8 bases. J gave up 3 bases and V 0 bases, and 3 bases lay outside the gene matches. CDR1 and CDR2 (germline): SGHTA, FQGTGA. This CDR3 contains 16 residues. The CDR3: CASSLTRTGHTGELFF. CDR3 nucleotides: TGTGCCAGCAGCTTAACAAGGACAGGGCACACCGGGGAGCTGTTTTTT.

The V and J genes are TRBV28 and TRBJ1-5; tentatively, D is TRBD1 (6 bases). The V end was cut by 1 base, the J end by 5 bases, with 12 bases between. CDR1 MDHEN and CDR2 SYDVKM come from the germline V gene. The CDR3 runs 15 residues. DNA for the CDR3: TGTGCCAGCAGTTTATTTGGGGACATGTATCAGCCCCAGCATTTT. Its protein is CASSLFGDMYQPQHF.

The chain uses TRBV12-5 and TRBJ2-1; TRBD1 aligns across 11 bases. The CDR3 consists of 18 residues. V was pared by 6 bases and J by 6 bases, with 16 bases of the junction left unmatched. CDR1 and CDR2 (germline): LGHNT, FRNRAP. Here the CDR3 reads CASGSGQGGGAGRNEQFF. In DNA form, the CDR3 reads TGTGCTAGTGGGTCGGGACAGGGGGGCGGGGCTGGACGCAATGAGCAGTTCTTC.